This entry concerns a single TCR beta chain. It has no known antigen specificity. Base qualities are missing; no much larger clone stands one base away. These data are taken from a study of blood T cell repertoires in COVID-19 (dated by TCRdb to 2020 to 2022). Background for the entire study: Samples from collaborators originated in the United States, Italy and Spain and spanned both the acute and convalescent phases of COVID-19. The material from the prospective study consisted of cDNA or gDNA derived from T cells, B-cell-depleted T cells, or PBMCs. Subjects who had been exposed to COVID-19, were actively infected with it, or had recovered from it provided the deeply sampled blood TCRbeta repertoires that made up the dataset. The repertoires were made available in a free public database intended to serve as a resource for research on the immune response to SARS-CoV-2. The samples were drawn from the first 160 participants of the ongoing ImmuneRACE study and from over a thousand subjects provided by 6 global collaborators. A de-identified subject ID, COVID-19 status, age in years and sex were almost always included in the sample metadata. HLA class I and class II types, where available, came from metadata supplied by the sample provider rather than from assay-based typing. Study-wide conclusions, independent of this receptor: Clinical and demographic metadata were provided uncurated, with the amount varying by source and participant.

At the junction V is shortened by 6 bases and J by 2 bases, with 14 bases in between. For CDR1 and CDR2, the germline V gene lists WSHSY and SAAADI. Its CDR3 holds 14 amino acids, cysteine through phenylalanine. The retained sequence is limited to the CDR3, 42 bases, with the frame set at the first base. TCRbeta CDR3 regions were amplified from genomic DNA by means of the immunoSEQ Assay, a bias-controlled multiplex PCR. In the authors' own workflow: The number of nucleated cells in each sample was estimated by amplification of reference gene primers within the assay. To quantify the absolute abundance of each unique TCRbeta CDR3 rearrangement, sequence reads were collapsed and filtered. Productive Simpson clonality was computed per sample as the square root of Simpson's diversity index over productive rearrangements. TCRdb obtained this table from immuneACCESS and retained in-frame rearrangements with V and J assigned. These tables miss some clones; where compared with another copy, unresolved V genes account for less than half of the shortfall, and the remainder is unexplained. Clonal size and the V and J genes are those of that table, whereas D and trimming came from the DNA. In this sample the table shows a few hundred thousand clones, about 83% of which occur a single time. 1.5% to 2% of the sample is in the top ten clones.

Another Seattle source contributed samples from volunteer blood donors who had recovered from COVID-19. The collaborating institutions used their own protocols to collect whole blood in K2EDTA tubes. For TCRbeta analysis, collaborator samples were shipped as frozen whole blood, as isolated PBMCs, or as DNA extracted from either sample type. The receptor chain draws on TRBV10-2 and TRBJ2-7; 6 matching bases give a weak D call of TRBD1. The specimen was peripheral blood. This TCR was sampled from a man aged 25-45 years who had recovered from COVID-19. The sequenced DNA is TGCGCCAGCAGACCCCCCGGGACAACCTACGAGCAGTACTTC. This gives the protein CASRPPGTTYEQYF.